The next 6 T cell receptor beta chains were all read from a single sample in a study of blood T cell repertoires in COVID-19. Clones were read by immunoSEQ multiplex PCR, and TCRdb kept only the in-frame ones, dropping some. Of tens of thousands of clones listed, around 77% are singletons. The sample taken for sequencing was peripheral blood. The origin of the receptors is a woman of 80 years or more with acute or convalescent COVID-19.

The sample holds one count of this clone. The genes are TRBV9 and TRBJ1-5; D is uncertain. Germline CDR1 reads SGDLS; CDR2 reads YYNGEE. CDR3 length: 13 residues. The V and J ends lost 3 bases and 2 bases respectively, with 6 bases between them. In nucleotides, the CDR3 is TGTGCCAGCAGCGGGGCAGGCAATCAGCCCCAGCATTTT. This sequence encodes CASSGAGNQPQHF.

A single count supports this clone. The chain recombines TRBV19 with TRBJ1-5; possible D gene TRBD1, 5 bases. Trimming took off 2 bases at V and 7 bases at J, with 21 bases between the two ends. Germline V lookup: CDR1 LNHDA, CDR2 SQIVND (reference sequence). CDR3 length: 17 residues. In DNA form, the CDR3 reads TGTGCCAGTAGTATAATGGGGACCCCGGAGGGTAACCAGCCCCAGCATTTT. It translates to CASSIMGTPEGNQPQHF.

Only a few counts were recorded for this clone. The gene calls are TRBV7-9 and TRBJ2-5; 7 bases are shared with TRBD2. CDR1 and CDR2 (germline): SEHNR, FQNEAQ (reference sequence). The CDR3 contains 16 residues. Unmatched junction bases numbered 11, after V lost 2 bases and J lost 5 bases. The CDR3 DNA is TGTGCCAGCAGCTTATTGGCGGCGGGAGTCTCTGAGACCCAGTACTTC. Amino acids: CASSLLAAGVSETQYF.

The rearrangement links TRBV6-5 to TRBJ2-7; TRBD2 matches at 10 bases. The V gene end was trimmed by 0 bases and the J gene end by 2 bases; junction bases not matched to a gene: 4. Germline V gene lookup returns CDR1 MNHEY and CDR2 SVGAGI. The length of the CDR3 is 16 residues. CDR3 DNA sequence: TGTGCCAGCAGTTACTCGGTTAGCGGGGGGACCTACGAGCAGTACTTC. Protein: CASSYSVSGGTYEQYF.

The table lists this clone with a count of one. CDR3 nucleotides: TGTGCCAGCATGGCGAGGACTGAAGCTTTCTTT. Protein sequence: CASMARTEAFF. The chain recombines TRBV6-5 with TRBJ1-1; D is undetermined. V lost 7 bases and J 5 bases, leaving 8 bases between the germline ends. The CDR3 runs 11 residues. In germline, CDR1 is MNHEY, CDR2 SVGAGI.

This clone appeared a few times. The chain couples TRBV12-5 to TRBJ1-1; D might be TRBD1 (5 bases). Germline-derived CDR1 and CDR2 are LGHNT and FRNRAP. V gave up 1 base and J gave up 5 bases, with 23 bases separating them. This CDR3 contains 18 residues. The CDR3 loop reads CASGLAPLYRGSGTEAFF. CDR3 DNA sequence: TGTGCTAGTGGTTTGGCCCCTCTGTATCGGGGGAGTGGGACTGAAGCTTTCTTT.